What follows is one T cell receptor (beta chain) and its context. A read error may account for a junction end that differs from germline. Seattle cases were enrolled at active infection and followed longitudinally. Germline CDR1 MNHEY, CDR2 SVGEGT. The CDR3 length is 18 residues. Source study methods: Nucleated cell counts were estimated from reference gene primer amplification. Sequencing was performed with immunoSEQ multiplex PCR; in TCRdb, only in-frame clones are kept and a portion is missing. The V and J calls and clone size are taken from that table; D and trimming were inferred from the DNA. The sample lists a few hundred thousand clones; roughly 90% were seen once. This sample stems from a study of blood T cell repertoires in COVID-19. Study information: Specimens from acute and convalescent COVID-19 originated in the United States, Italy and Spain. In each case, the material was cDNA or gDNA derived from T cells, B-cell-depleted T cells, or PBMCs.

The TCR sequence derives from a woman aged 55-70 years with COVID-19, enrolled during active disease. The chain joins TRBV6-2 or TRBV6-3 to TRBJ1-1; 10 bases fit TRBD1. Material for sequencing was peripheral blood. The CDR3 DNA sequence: TGTGCCAGCAGTTACCCCTTTACCCCCAAAGGGACAGGGGCTCATACCACCTTT. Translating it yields CASSYPFTPKGTGAHTTF.